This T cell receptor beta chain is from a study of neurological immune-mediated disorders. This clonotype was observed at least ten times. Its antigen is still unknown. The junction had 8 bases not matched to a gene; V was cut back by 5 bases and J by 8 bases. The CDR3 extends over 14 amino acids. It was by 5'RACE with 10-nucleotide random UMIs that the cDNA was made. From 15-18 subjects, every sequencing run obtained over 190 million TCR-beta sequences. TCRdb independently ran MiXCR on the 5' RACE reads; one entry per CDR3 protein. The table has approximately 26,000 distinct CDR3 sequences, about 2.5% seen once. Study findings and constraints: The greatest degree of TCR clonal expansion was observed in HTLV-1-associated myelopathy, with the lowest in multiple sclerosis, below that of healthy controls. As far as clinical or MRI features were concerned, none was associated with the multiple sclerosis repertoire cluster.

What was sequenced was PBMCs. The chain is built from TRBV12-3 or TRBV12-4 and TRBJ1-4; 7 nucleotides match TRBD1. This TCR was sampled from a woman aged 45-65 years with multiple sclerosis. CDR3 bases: TGTGCCAGCAGTCCCAGCGGACAGGTAGAAAAACTGTTTTTT. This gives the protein CASSPSGQVEKLFF.